This T cell receptor (beta chain) comes out of a study of Ad26.COV2.S vaccination and SARS-CoV-2 variants. Using immunoSEQ multiplex PCR, the repertoire was profiled, and TCRdb retains in-frame clones only, with some absent. Found here are a few hundred thousand clones, around nine tenths of them singletons; the top ten hold under 2%. Sample treatment: some 19 received Ad26.COV2.S at low or high dose, single or two shots; several received placebo; per-sample allocation not given. Collection of samples fell on day 63 after the first vaccine or placebo injection. This specimen consisted of peripheral blood, obtained in a trial of Ad26.COV2.S vaccine versus placebo. The sequence was obtained from a person between 18 and 65 years old who received the Ad26.COV2.S COVID-19 vaccine or a placebo.

Here the CDR3 DNA reads TGTGCCAGCAGCCCCCGCTTAGCGGGAGGATATGAGCAGTTCTTC. Translating it yields CASSPRLAGGYEQFF. The chain has TRBV7-8 and TRBJ2-1, with 10 nucleotides matching TRBD2. Germline CDR1 and CDR2: SGHVS and FQNEAQ. This CDR3 spans 15 amino acids. The V and J ends lost 5 bases and 8 bases, in that order; junction bases with no gene match: 9.